What follows describes a single TCR beta chain. This clone was observed a few times. This clone's antigen is unknown. Base quality data are lacking; no much larger clone is found one base away. From each donor, a single peripheral blood sample of 100 to 150 mL on average was drawn into heparinised tubes. A BD FACSAria II was used to sort naive, central memory, regulatory and stem cell-like memory CD4+ T cells with a panel that included CD45RO, CCR7, CD25, CD127, CD95 and CD27. Purity was above 95% for every sorted population. PBMCs were separated immediately by Lymphoprep density gradient centrifugation and were stained directly, without being cultured. Samples were stained and sorted in pairs, with one healthy donor and one patient per experiment, so that batch effects were minimized. A distance of 21 bases separates the germline ends of V and J, which lose 11 bases and 7 bases respectively. CDR1 SGHNT and CDR2 YENEEA are derived from the germline V gene. The cysteine opens and the phenylalanine closes a CDR3 of 13 amino acids. Only the CDR3 DNA is retained, 39 bases long and in frame from the first base.

The sample belongs to a study of beta chain features in type 1 diabetes (dated by TCRdb to 2017 to 2018). Background on the whole study: Mean age, gender distribution, total cell number and subset yield were not different between patients and healthy donors. A total of 100 million to 110 million sorted cells were examined across all samples, and a strong correlation was observed between cell number per subset and RNA yield. The study compared TCRB repertoires of sorted circulating CD4+ T cell subsets between recently diagnosed type 1 diabetes patients and matched healthy donors. Regulatory and stem cell-like memory subsets were obtained from only 8 patients and roughly 8 healthy donors, while naive and central memory subsets were obtained from all 30 or so donors. The study at large found these results: Naive, central memory and regulatory TCRB repertoires appeared more similar among patients than among healthy donors. Because cDNA was sequenced instead of genomic DNA, highly expressing activated cells could be over-represented, though the groups showed no difference in activation or CD3 levels. At VDJ recombination sites, patients with type 1 diabetes made fewer insertions and deleted more nucleotides, a pattern implying thymic rearrangement abnormalities. In all four CD4+ subsets, TCRB CDR3 length was moderately but significantly shorter in type 1 diabetes patients. PCR may preferentially amplify shorter templates, but because patient and control samples were amplified and corrected together, any resulting skew would affect both groups equally. HLA sub-analyses involved small numbers of individuals, so any influence of HLA type on TCRB rearrangement remained unresolved.

The entire isolated RNA was reverse transcribed using the High Capacity cDNA Reverse Transcription Kit, and thus expressed TCRB transcripts were sequenced. Deep immunoSEQ sequencing was performed on naive, central memory and regulatory T cell samples, with an average of roughly 4 million total reads per sample. After sorted cells were lysed in RLT buffer, RNA was extracted with DNase-treated RNeasy Micro or Mini kits, with the choice depending on cell number. Each cell subset was processed separately to prevent cross-contamination, with patient and healthy donor samples processed together. The immunoSEQ multiplex PCR was used to amplify TCRB sequences from cDNA, yielding 87-bp fragments that span the CDR3 region. The amplicons were sequenced using the Illumina HiSeq platform. From the authors' description of their analysis: Synthetic template baselines were used to correct PCR bias computationally, reads within Hamming distance 2 were collapsed, and singletons that could not be merged were discarded. Reads were aligned against IMGT so that V, D and J genes, CDR3 length and insertions or deletions at six rearrangement sites could be assigned. Clonotype counts were normalized to sorted cell number within each subset before computing true diversity and Gini coefficients with the tcR R package. The overlap coefficient, calculated on TCRB nucleotide sequences, was used to measure repertoire sharing. TCRdb limited this immuneACCESS table to in-frame rearrangements with V and J called. A share of clones is missing; checked studies link under half to unresolved V genes, and the rest is unexplained. That table supplies the V and J calls and clone size; D and trimming were determined from the DNA. A total of tens of thousands of clones appear in this sample, around three fifths of them only once. Of the sample, roughly 2% falls within the top ten clones.

Specimen: Tregs from blood. The meaning of the sample's cell subset or site label: regulatory CD4+ T cells. The TCR sequence derives from a young woman in good health. Rearrangement joined TRBV11-3 to TRBJ2-7, and the D gene may be TRBD2, 5 bases matching. The DNA reads TGTGCCGTCTCTATCGGAAGAGGGAAAGAGCAGTACTTC. This codes for CAVSIGRGKEQYF.